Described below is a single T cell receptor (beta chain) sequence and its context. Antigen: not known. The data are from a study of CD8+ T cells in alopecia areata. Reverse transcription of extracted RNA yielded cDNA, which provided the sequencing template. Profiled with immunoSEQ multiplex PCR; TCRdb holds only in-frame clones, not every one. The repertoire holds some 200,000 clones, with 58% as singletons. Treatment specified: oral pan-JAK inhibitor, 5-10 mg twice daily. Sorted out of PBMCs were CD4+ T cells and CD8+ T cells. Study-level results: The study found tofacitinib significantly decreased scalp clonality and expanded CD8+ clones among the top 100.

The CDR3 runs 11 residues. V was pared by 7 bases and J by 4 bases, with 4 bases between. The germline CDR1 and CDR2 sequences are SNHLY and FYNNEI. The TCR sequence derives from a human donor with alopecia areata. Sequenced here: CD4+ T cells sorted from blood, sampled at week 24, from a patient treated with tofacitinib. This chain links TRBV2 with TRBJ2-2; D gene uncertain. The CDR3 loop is CASKTTGELFF. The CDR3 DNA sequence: TGTGCCAGCAAGACCACCGGGGAGCTGTTTTTT.